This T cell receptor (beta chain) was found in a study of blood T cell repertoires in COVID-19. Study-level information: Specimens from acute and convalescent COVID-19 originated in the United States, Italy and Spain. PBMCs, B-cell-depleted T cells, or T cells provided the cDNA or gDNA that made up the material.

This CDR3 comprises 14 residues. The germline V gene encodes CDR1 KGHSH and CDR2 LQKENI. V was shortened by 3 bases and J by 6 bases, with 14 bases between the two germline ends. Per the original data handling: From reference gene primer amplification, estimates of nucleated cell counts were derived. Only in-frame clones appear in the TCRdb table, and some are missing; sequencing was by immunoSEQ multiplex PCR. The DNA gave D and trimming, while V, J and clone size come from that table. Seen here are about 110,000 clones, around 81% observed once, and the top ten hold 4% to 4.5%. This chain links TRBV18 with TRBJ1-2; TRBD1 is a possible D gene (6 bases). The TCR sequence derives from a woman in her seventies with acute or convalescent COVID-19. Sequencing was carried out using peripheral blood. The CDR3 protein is CASSPPTGTHGYTF. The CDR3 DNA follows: TGTGCCAGCTCACCCCCGACAGGAACGCATGGCTACACCTTC.